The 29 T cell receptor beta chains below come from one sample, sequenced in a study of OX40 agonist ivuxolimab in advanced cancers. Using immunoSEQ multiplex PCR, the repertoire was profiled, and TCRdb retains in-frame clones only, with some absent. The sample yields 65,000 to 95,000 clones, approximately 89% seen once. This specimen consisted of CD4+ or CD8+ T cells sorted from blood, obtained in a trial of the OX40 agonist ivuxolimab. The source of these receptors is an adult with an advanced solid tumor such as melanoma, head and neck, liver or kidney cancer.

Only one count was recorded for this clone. The CDR3 here is CASSLPDRVRNEQFF. The CDR3 nucleotides are TGTGCCAGCAGCTTGCCGGACAGGGTGAGGAATGAGCAGTTCTTC. This sequence joins TRBV28 and TRBJ2-1; TRBD1 matches at 8 bases. The CDR3 is 15 residues long. Trimming at V came to 6 bases and at J to 7 bases, leaving 11 bases not matched to a gene. Germline CDR1 is MDHEN and CDR2 is SYDVKM.

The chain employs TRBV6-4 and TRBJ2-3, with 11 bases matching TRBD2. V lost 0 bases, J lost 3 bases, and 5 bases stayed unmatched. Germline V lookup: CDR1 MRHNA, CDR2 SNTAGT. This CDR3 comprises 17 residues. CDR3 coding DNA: TGTGCCAGCAGTGACTCTAGCGGGGGGGCCGGGACAGATACGCAGTATTTT. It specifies CASSDSSGGAGTDTQYF.

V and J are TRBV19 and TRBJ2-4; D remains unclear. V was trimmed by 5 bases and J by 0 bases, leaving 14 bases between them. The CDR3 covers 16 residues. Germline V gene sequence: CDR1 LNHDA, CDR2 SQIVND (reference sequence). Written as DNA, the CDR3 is TGTGCCAGTAGTGCGGACGGTTTAATAGCCAAAAACATTCAGTACTTC. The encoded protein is CASSADGLIAKNIQYF.

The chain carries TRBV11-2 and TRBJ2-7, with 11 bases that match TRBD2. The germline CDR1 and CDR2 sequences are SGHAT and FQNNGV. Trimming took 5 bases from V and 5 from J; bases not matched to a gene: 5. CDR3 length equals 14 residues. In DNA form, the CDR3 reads TGTGCCAGCAGCGTTAGCGGGAGGGCCCACGAGCAGTACTTC. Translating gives CASSVSGRAHEQYF.

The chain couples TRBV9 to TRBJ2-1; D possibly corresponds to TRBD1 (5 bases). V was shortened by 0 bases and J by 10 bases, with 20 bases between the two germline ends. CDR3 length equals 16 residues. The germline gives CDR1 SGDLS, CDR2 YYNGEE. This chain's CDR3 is CASSVGPRVGIEEQFF. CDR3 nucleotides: TGTGCCAGCAGCGTAGGTCCCAGGGTGGGTATAGAGGAGCAGTTCTTC.

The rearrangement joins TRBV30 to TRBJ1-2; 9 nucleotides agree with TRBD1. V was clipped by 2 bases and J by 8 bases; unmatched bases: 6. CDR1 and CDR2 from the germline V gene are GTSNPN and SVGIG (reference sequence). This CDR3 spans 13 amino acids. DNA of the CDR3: TGTGCCTGGAGTTTTGGGACAGGGCTAGGCTACACCTTC. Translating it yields CAWSFGTGLGYTF.

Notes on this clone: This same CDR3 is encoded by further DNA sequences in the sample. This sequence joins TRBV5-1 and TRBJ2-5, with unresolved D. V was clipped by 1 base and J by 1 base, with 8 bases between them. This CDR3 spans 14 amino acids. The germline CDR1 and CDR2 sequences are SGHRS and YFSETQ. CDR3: CASSLSGVQETQYF. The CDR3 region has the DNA TGCGCCAGCAGCTTGTCTGGGGTCCAAGAGACCCAGTACTTC.

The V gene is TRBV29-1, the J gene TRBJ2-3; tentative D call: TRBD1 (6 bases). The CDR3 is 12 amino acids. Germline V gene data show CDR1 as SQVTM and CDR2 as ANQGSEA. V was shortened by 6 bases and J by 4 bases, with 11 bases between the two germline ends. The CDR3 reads CSVAGAADTQYF. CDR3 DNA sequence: TGCAGCGTGGCAGGGGCGGCAGATACGCAGTATTTT.

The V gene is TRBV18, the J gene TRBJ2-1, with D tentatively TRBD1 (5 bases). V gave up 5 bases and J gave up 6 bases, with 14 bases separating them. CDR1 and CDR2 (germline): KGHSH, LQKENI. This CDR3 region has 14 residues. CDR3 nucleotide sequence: TGTGCCAGCTCAACCAGGTCCAGGGTCAATGAGCAGTTCTTC. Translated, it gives CASSTRSRVNEQFF.

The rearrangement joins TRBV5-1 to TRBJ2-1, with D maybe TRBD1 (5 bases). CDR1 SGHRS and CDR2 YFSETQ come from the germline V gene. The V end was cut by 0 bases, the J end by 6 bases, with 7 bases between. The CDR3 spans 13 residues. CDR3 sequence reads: CASSLARGNEQFF. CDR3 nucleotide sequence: TGCGCCAGCAGCTTGGCTAGGGGCAATGAGCAGTTCTTC.

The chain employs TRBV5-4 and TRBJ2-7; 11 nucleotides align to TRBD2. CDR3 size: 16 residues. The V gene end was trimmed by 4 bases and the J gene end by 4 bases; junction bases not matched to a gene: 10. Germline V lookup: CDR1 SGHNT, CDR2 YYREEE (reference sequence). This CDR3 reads CASSRDSSGGRYEQYF. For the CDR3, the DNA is TGTGCCAGCAGCAGGGACTCTAGCGGGGGGCGGTACGAGCAGTACTTC.

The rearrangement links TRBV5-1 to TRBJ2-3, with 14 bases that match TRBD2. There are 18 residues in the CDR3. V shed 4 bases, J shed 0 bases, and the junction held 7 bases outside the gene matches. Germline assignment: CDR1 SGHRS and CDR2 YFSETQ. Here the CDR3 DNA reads TGCGCCAGCAGCCGACTGACTAGCGGGGGGGCTAGCACAGATACGCAGTATTTT. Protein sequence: CASSRLTSGGASTDTQYF.

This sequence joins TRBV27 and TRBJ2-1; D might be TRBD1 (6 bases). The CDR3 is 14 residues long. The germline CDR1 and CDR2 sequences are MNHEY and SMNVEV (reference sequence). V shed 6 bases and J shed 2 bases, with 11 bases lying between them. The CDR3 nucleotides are TGTGCCAGCAGAGAGGCAGGGGCCTACAATGAGCAGTTCTTC. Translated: CASREAGAYNEQFF.

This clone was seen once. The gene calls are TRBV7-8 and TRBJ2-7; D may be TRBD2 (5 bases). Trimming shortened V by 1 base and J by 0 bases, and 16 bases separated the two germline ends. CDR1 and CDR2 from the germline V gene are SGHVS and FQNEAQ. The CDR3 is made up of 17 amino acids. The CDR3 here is CASSLVNLGVGSYEQYF. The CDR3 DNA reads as TGTGCCAGCAGCTTAGTAAACCTCGGGGTTGGCTCCTACGAGCAGTACTTC.

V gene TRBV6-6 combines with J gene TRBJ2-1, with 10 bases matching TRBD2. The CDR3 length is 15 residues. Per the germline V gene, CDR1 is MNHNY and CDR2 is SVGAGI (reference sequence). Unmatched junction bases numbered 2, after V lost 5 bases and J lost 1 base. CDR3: CASSPGLASYNEQFF. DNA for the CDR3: TGTGCCAGCAGTCCGGGACTAGCGTCCTACAATGAGCAGTTCTTC.

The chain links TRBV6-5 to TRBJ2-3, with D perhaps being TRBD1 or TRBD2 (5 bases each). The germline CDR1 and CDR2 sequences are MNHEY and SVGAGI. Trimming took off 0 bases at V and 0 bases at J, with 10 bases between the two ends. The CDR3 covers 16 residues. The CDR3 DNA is TGTGCCAGCAGTTACTCGGGGCGGGCTAGCACAGATACGCAGTATTTT. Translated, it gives CASSYSGRASTDTQYF.

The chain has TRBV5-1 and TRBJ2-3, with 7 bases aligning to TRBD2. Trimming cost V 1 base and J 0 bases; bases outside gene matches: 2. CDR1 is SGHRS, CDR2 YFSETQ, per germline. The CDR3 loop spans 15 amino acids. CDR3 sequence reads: CASSLQAGSTDTQYF. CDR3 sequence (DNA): TGCGCCAGCAGCTTGCAAGCGGGAAGCACAGATACGCAGTATTTT.

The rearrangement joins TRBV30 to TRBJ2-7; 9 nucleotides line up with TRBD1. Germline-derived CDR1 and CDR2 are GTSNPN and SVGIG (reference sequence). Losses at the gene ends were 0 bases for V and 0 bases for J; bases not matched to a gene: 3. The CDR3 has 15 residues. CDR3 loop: CAWSVGQGLSYEQYF. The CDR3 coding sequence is TGTGCCTGGAGTGTAGGACAGGGGCTCTCCTACGAGCAGTACTTC. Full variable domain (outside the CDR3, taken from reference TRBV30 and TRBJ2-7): SQTIHQWPATLVQPVGSPLSLECTVEGTSNPNLYWYRQAAGRGLQLLFYSVGIGQISSEVPQNLSASRPQDRQFILSSKKLLLSDSGFYLCAWSVGQGLSYEQYFGPGTRLTVT.

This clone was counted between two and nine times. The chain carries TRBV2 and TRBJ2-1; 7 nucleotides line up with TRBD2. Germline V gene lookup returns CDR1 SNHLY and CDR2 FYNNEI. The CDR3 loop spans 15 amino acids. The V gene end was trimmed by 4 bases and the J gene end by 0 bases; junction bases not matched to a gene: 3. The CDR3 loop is CASSGERGSYNEQFF. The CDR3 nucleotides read TGTGCCAGCAGTGGTGAGCGGGGCTCCTACAATGAGCAGTTCTTC.

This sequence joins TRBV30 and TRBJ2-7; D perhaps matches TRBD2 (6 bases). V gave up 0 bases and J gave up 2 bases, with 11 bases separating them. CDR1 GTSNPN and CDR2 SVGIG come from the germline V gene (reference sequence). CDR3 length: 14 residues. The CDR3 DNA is TGTGCCTGGAGTGTACTTGGGGGGACCTACGAGCAGTACTTC. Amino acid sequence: CAWSVLGGTYEQYF.

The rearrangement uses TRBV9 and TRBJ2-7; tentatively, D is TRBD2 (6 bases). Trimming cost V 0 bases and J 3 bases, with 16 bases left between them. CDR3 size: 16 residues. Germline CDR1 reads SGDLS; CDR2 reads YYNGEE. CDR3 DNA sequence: TGTGCCAGCAGCGTAGCCCCTGGGGGGAATGGCTACGAGCAGTACTTC. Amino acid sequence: CASSVAPGGNGYEQYF. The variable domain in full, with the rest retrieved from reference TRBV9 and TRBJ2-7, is DSGVTQTPKHLITATGQRVTLRCSPRSGDLSVYWYQQSLDQGLQFLIQYYNGEERAKGNILERFSAQQFPDLHSELNLSSLELGDSALYFCASSVAPGGNGYEQYFGPGTRLTVT.

CDR3 sequence reads: CASSLWGQGNEKLFF. The DNA for the CDR3 is TGTGCCAGCAGTCTATGGGGACAGGGGAATGAAAAACTGTTTTTT. The chain uses TRBV14 and TRBJ1-4; 10 bases match TRBD1. V trimming: 6 bases; J trimming: 5 bases; junction bases outside the gene matches: 6. This CDR3 has 15 amino acids. The germline V gene has CDR1 SGHDN and CDR2 FVKESK.

CDR3 region: CASSSGRGTEAFF. The CDR3 DNA reads TGTGCCAGCAGCTCTGGCCGAGGCACTGAAGCTTTCTTT. The rearrangement uses TRBV7-9 and TRBJ1-1; no clear D. V was pared by 4 bases and J by 4 bases, with 10 bases between. CDR3 length: 13 residues. Germline CDR1 is SEHNR and CDR2 is FQNEAQ (reference sequence).

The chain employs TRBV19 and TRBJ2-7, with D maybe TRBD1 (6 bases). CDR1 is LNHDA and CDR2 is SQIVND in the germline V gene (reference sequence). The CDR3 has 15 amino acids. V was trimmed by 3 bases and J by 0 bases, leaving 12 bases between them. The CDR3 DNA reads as TGTGCCAGTAGTATCGGGCAGGGGAGCTCCTACGAGCAGTACTTC. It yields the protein CASSIGQGSSYEQYF.

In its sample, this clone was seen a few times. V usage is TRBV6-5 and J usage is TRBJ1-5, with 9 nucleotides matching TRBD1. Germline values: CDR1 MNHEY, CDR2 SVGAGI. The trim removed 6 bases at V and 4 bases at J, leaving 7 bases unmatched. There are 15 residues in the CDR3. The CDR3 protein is CASRRFGTGNQPQHF. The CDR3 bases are TGTGCCAGCAGAAGATTTGGGACAGGGAATCAGCCCCAGCATTTT.

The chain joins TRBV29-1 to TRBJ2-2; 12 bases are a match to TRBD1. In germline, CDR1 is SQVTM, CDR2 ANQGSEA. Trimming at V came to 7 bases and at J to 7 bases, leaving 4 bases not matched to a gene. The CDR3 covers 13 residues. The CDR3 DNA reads TGCAGCGCCGGGACAGGGGGCTTCGGGGAGCTGTTTTTT. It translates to CSAGTGGFGELFF.

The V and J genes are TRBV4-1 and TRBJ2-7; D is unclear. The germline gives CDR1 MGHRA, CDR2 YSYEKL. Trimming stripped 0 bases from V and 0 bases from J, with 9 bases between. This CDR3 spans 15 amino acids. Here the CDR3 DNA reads TGCGCCAGCAGCCAAGATGCGCCCAACTCCTACGAGCAGTACTTC. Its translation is CASSQDAPNSYEQYF.

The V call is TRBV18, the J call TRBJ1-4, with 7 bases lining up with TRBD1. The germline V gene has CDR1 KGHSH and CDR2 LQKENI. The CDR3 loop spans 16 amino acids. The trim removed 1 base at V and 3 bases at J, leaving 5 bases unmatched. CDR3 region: CASSPLQGRANEKLFF. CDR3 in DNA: TGTGCCAGCTCACCACTACAGGGGCGTGCTAATGAAAAACTGTTTTTT.

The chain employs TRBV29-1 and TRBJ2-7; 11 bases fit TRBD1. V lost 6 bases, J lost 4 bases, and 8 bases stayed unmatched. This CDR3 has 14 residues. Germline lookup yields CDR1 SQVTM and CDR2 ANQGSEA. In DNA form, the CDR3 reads TGCAGCGTGACCGGGACAGGGGGTAATTACGAGCAGTACTTC. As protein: CSVTGTGGNYEQYF.